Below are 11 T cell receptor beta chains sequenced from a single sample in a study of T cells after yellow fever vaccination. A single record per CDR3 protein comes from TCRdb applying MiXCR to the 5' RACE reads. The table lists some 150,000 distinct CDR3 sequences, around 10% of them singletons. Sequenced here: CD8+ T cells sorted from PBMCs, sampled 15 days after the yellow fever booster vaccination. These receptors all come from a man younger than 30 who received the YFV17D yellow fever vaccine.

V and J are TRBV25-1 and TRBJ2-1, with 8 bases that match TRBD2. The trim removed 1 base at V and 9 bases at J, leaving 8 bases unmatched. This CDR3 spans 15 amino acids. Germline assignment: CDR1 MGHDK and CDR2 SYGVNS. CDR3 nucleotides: TGTGCCAGCAGTGAATGGGCCAGCGGGGGCTCTGAGCAGTTCTTC. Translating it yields CASSEWASGGSEQFF. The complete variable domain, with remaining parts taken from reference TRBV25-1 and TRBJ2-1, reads EADIYQTPRYLVIGTGKKITLECSQTMGHDKMYWYQQDPGMELHLIHYSYGVNSTEKGDLSSESTVSRIRTEHFPLTLESARPSHTSQYLCASSEWASGGSEQFFGPGTRLTVL.

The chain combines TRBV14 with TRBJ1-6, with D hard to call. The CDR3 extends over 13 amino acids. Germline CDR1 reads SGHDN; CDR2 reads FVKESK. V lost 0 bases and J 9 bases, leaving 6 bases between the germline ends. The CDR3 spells CASSQEAGSPLHF. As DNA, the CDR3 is TGTGCCAGCAGCCAAGAAGCGGGTTCACCCCTCCACTTT.

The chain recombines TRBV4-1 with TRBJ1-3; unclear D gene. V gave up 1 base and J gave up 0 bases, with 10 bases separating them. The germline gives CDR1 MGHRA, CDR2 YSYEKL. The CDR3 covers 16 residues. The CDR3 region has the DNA TGCGCCAGCAGCCAAGTATCAGGCCACTCTGGAAACACCATATATTTT. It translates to CASSQVSGHSGNTIYF.

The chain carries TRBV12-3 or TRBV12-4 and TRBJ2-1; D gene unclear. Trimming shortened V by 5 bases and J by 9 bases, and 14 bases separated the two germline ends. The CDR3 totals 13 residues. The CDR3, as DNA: TGTGCCAGCAGTCAAAGTAGCCTAAGTGAGCAGTTCTTC. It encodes CASSQSSLSEQFF.

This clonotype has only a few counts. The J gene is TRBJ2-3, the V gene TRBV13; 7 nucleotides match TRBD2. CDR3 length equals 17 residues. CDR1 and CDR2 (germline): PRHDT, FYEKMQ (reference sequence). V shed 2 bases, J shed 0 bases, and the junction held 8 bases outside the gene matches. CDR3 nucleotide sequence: TGTGCCAGCAGCTTAATGGGGGGGACGGCTAGCACAGATACGCAGTATTTT. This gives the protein CASSLMGGTASTDTQYF.

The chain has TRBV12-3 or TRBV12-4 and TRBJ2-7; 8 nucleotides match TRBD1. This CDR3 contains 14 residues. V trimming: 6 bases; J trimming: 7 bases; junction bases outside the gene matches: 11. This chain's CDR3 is CASSRGTGTGEQYF. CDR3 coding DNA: TGTGCCAGCAGCCGAGGGACAGGTACGGGGGAGCAGTACTTC.

The CDR3 is CASNTGNDYGYTF. CDR3 nucleotides: TGTGCCAGCAATACAGGGAATGACTATGGCTACACCTTC. V usage is TRBV6-5 and J usage is TRBJ1-2; possibly TRBD1 for D (6 bases). Trimming removed 7 bases at V and 3 bases at J, with 12 bases between. Germline CDR1 MNHEY, CDR2 SVGAGI. This CDR3 has 13 amino acids.

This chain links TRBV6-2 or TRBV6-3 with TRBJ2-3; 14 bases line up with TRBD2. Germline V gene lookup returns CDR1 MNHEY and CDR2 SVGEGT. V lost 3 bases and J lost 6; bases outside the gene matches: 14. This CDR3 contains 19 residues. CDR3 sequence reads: CASSYPGTSGGTWEDTQYF. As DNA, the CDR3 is TGTGCCAGCAGTTATCCCGGGACTAGCGGGGGAACTTGGGAGGATACGCAGTATTTT.

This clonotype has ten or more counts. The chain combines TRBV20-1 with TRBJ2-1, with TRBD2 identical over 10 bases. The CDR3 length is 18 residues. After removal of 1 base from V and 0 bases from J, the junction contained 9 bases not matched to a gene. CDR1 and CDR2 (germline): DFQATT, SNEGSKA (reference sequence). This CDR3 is CSARGDSGGPSSYNEQFF. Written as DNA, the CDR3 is TGCAGTGCTAGAGGGGATAGCGGGGGGCCAAGCTCCTACAATGAGCAGTTCTTC.

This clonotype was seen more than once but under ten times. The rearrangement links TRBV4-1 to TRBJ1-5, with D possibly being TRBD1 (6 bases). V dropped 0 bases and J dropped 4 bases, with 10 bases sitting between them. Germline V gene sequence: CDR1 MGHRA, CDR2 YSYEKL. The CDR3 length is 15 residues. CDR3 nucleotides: TGCGCCAGCAGCCAAGAAACAGGGCCAAATCAGCCCCAGCATTTT. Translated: CASSQETGPNQPQHF.

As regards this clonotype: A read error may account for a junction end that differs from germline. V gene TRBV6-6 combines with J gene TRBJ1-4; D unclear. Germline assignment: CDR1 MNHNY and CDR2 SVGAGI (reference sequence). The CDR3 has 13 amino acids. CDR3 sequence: CASSYALRENLFF. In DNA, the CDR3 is TGTGCCAGCAGTTACGCCCTCCGCGAAAATCTGTTTTTT.